The clone carrying this TCR beta chain is judged medium-sized. Antigen: not known. Indicated time point: longitudinal time-point 1 (baseline). The sample is drawn from a study of neurological immune-mediated disorders. 5'RACE with 10-nucleotide random UMIs produced the cDNA. TCRdb reprocessed the 5' RACE reads via MiXCR and lists one record per CDR3 protein. The profile shows some 77,000 distinct CDR3 sequences, roughly an eighth of them singletons. Study observations and caveats: Whereas HTLV-1-associated myelopathy showed the most TCR clonal expansion, multiple sclerosis showed the least, with levels below those of healthy controls. No expanded-clone CDR3 amino acid sequence recurred across subjects, suggesting private TCR-beta repertoires.

The germline CDR1 and CDR2 sequences are DFQATT and SNEGSKA (reference sequence). CDR3 size: 19 residues. The J segment lost 7 bases and the V segment lost 3 bases, leaving 17 bases of the junction unmatched. The clonotype comes from a female donor with HTLV-1-associated myelopathy (HAM/TSP). The source material was PBMCs. V usage is TRBV20-1 and J usage is TRBJ1-6; the match to TRBD1 covers 11 bases. CDR3 in DNA: TGCAGTGCTAGGATGCAAAGGGACAGGGGGTGGGATGACAATTCACCCCTCCACTTT. Amino acid sequence: CSARMQRDRGWDDNSPLHF.